The rows below give T cell receptor beta chains drawn from one sample of a study of OX40 agonist ivuxolimab in advanced cancers. Clones were sequenced by immunoSEQ multiplex PCR, and TCRdb holds only the in-frame ones, with some missing. The sample lists about 72,000 clones, about 93% occurring once. The material sequenced was CD4+ or CD8+ T cells sorted from blood, taken in a trial of the OX40 agonist ivuxolimab. These receptor sequences come from an adult with an advanced solid tumor such as melanoma, head and neck, liver or kidney cancer. Both conserved end residues are part of each CDR3. The D gene is left open where the match is weak. The size of a clone is reported for some rows only, either as once, few or many, or as a class for expanded clones.

D gene	V gene	clone size	J gene	CDR3 DNA	CDR3 protein
-	TRBV6-5	-	TRBJ1-3	TGTGCCAGCAGTTCTCAGCCTCTGATGACTGGAAACACCATATATTTT	CASSSQPLMTGNTIYF
-	TRBV19	-	TRBJ2-3	TGTGCCAGTAGTTCCGTCGGAGGGGCAGATACGCAGTATTTT	CASSSVGGADTQYF
-	TRBV5-5	once	TRBJ1-1	TGTGCCAGCAGCTTGGAACCTGAAGCTTTCTTT	CASSLEPEAFF
-	TRBV6-6	-	TRBJ2-7	TGTGCCAGCAGTTTGCTGGAGGGGATGAGCGAGCAGTACTTC	CASSLLEGMSEQYF
TRBD2	TRBV7-9	once	TRBJ2-1	TGTGCCAGCAGCTTGAGTCTAGCGGGGCACAATGAGCAGTTCTTC	CASSLSLAGHNEQFF
TRBD1	TRBV6-5	-	TRBJ1-3	TGTGCCAGCAGTGCGGGACAGACCTCTGGAAACACCATATATTTT	CASSAGQTSGNTIYF
-	TRBV19	-	TRBJ2-7	TGTGCCAGTAGCTTCGGTCAAAGCTACGAGCAGTACTTC	CASSFGQSYEQYF
-	TRBV7-2	-	TRBJ1-1	TGTGCCAGCAGCTTAGGTCAGATGCGTATGAACACTGAAGCTTTCTTT	CASSLGQMRMNTEAFF
TRBD2	TRBV25-1	-	TRBJ2-7	TGTGCCAGCGGGACTAGCGGCTCCTACGAGCAGTACTTC	CASGTSGSYEQYF
-	TRBV7-9	-	TRBJ2-7	TGTGCCAGCAGCTTCATAACCTACGAGCAGTACTTC	CASSFITYEQYF
TRBD2	TRBV9	-	TRBJ2-3	TGTGCCAGCAGCGTAGTAGCGGGGGACACAGATACGCAGTATTTT	CASSVVAGDTDTQYF
-	TRBV7-2	-	TRBJ1-1	TGTGCCAGCAGCTTGTTGATTAGGCCAGTAAAAGGGGAGAACACTGAAGCTTTCTTT	CASSLLIRPVKGENTEAFF